This TCR beta chain was sequenced for a study of blood T cell repertoires in COVID-19. The assay was immunoSEQ multiplex PCR, and TCRdb's table has in-frame clones only and misses some. The table lists approximately 200,000 clones, less than 85% of them singletons. CDR3 length: 15 residues. CDR1 is LGHDT, CDR2 YNNKEL, per germline (reference sequence). Deletions cut 4 bases from V and 6 bases from J, with 16 bases between. The specimen sequenced was peripheral blood. The chain is built from TRBV3-1 (or the pseudogene TRBV3-2) and TRBJ1-5; D might be TRBD1 (6 bases). This TCR came from a woman of 80 years or more with COVID-19, enrolled during active disease. The CDR3 DNA reads as TGTGCCAGCAGCCCCGATATAAGGGGGGGTCAGCCCCAGCATTTT. This encodes CASSPDIRGGQPQHF.